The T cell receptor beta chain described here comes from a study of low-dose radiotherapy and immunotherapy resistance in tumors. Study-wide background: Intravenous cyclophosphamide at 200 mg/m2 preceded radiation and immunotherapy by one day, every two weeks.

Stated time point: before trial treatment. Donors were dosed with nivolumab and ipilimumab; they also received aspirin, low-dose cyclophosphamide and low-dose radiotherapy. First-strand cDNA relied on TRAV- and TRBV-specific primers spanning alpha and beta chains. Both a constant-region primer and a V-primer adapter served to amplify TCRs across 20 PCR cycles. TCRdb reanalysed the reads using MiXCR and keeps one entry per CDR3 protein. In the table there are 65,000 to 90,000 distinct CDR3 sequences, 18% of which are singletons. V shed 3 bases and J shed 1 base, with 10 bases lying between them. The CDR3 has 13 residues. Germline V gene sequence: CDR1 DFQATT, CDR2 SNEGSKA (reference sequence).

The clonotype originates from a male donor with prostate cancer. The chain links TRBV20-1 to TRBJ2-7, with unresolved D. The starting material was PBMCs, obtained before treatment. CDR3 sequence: CSASPPRSYEQYF. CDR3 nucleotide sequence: TGCAGTGCTAGTCCTCCTCGGTCCTACGAGCAGTACTTC.